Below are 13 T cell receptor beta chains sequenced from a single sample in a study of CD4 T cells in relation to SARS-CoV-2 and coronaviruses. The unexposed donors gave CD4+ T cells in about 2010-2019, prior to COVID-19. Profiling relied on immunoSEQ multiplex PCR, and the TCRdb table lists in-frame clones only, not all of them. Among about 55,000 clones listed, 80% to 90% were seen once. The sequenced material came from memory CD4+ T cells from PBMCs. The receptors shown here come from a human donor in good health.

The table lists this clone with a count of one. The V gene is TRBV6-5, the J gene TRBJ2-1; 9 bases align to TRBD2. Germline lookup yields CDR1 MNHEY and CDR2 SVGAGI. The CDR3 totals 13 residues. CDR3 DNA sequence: TGTGCGGCGGCTAGCGGGACCGACAATGAGCAGTTCTTC. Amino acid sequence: CAAASGTDNEQFF.

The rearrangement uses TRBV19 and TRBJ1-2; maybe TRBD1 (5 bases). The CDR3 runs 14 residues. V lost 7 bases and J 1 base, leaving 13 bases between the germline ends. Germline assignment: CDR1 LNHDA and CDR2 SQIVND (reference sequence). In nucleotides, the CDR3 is TGTGCCAGTAAACCCCCGCAGGGTAACTATGGCTACACCTTC. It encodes CASKPPQGNYGYTF.

The CDR3 spells CASRNYHQETQYF. In DNA form, the CDR3 reads TGTGCCAGCAGGAATTATCACCAAGAGACCCAGTACTTC. The chain uses TRBV5-4 and TRBJ2-5; no firm D call. Germline V gives CDR1 SGHNT, CDR2 YYREEE (reference sequence). The V end lost 5 bases, the J end lost 0 bases, and 8 bases lay between the germline ends. The CDR3 has 13 amino acids.

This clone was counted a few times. The CDR3 DNA reads as TGCGCCAGCAGTGAGTGGGGGAACACTGAAGCTTTCTTT. It codes for CASSEWGNTEAFF. The rearrangement uses TRBV10-2 and TRBJ1-1; no reliable D call. CDR1 is WSHSY and CDR2 is SAAADI in the germline V gene. This CDR3 is 13 amino acids long. V was trimmed by 1 base and J by 1 base, leaving 4 bases between them.

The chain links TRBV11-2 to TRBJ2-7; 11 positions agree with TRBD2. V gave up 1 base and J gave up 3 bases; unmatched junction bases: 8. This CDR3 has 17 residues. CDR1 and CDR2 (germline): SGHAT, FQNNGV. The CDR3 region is CASSLVRASGRHYEQYF. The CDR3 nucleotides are TGTGCCAGCAGCTTAGTAAGGGCTAGCGGGAGGCACTACGAGCAGTACTTC.

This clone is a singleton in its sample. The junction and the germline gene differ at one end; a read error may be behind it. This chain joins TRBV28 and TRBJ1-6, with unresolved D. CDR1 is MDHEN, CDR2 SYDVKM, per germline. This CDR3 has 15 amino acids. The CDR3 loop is CASSLSGRRFSPPHF. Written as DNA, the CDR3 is TGTGCCAGCAGTTTGTCCGGTAGGAGGTTTTCACCCCCCCACTTT.

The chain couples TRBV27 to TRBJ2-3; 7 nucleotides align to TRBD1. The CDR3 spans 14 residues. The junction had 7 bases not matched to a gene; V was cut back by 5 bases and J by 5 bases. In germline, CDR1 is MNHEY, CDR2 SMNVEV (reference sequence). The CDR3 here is CASSPTGTGDTQYF. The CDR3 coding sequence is TGTGCCAGCAGTCCGACAGGGACGGGAGATACGCAGTATTTT.

CDR3 sequence: CASSLTAPNEQFF. CDR3 DNA: TGTGCCAGCAGTTTGACCGCCCCCAATGAGCAGTTCTTC. The V call is TRBV28, the J call TRBJ2-1, with unresolved D. V lost 3 bases and J lost 6, with 9 bases in between. The CDR3 has 13 amino acids. The germline CDR1 and CDR2 sequences are MDHEN and SYDVKM. Complete variable domain (other parts from reference TRBV28 and TRBJ2-1): DVKVTQSSRYLVKRTGEKVFLECVQDMDHENMFWYRQDPGLGLRLIYFSYDVKMKEKGDIPEGYSVSREKKERFSLILESASTNQTSMYLCASSLTAPNEQFFGPGTRLTVL.

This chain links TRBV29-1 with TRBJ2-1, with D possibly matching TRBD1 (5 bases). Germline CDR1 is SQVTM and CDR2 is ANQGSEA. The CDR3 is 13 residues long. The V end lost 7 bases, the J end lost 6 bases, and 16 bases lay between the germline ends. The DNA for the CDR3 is TGCAGCGCCAAGGGGCCGGTGGGCAATGAGCAGTTCTTC. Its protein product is CSAKGPVGNEQFF.

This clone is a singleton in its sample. The CDR3 here is CASSLSRGLVTQYF. In DNA, the CDR3 is TGTGCCAGCAGTTTGTCCAGGGGGCTCGTTACGCAGTATTTT. The gene calls are TRBV27 and TRBJ2-3; 8 bases map to TRBD1. Germline V lookup: CDR1 MNHEY, CDR2 SMNVEV (reference sequence). The CDR3 consists of 14 residues. V lost 3 bases to trimming and J lost 8 bases; unmatched junction nucleotides: 7.

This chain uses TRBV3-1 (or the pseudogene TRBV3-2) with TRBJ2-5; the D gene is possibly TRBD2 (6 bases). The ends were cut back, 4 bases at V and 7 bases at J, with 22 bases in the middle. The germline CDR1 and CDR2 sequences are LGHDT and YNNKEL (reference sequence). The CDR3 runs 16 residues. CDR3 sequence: CASSLLAGGRTGTQYF. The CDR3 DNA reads TGTGCCAGCAGCCTTCTCGCAGGAGGGAGAACGGGGACCCAGTACTTC.

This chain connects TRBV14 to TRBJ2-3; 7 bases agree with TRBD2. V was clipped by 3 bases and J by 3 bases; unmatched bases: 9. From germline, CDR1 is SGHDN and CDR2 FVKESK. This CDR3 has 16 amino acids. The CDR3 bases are TGTGCCAGCAGCCAGTGGGAGGGGAGAGGAACAGATACGCAGTATTTT. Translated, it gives CASSQWEGRGTDTQYF.

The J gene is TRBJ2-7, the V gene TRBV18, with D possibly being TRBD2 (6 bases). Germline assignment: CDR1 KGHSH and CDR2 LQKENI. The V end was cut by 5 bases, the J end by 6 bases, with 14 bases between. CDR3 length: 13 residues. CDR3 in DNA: TGTGCCAGCTCATCACAGGAGGGCTCCGAGCAGTACTTC. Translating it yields CASSSQEGSEQYF. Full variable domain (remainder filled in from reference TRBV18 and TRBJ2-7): NAGVMQNPRHLVRRRGQEARLRCSPMKGHSHVYWYRQLPEEGLKFMVYLQKENIIDESGMPKERFSAEFPKEGPSILRIQQVVRGDSAAYFCASSSQEGSEQYFGPGTRLTVT.